These 26 T cell receptor beta chains were sequenced from one sample in a study of CD8 T cells in Susac syndrome (dated by TCRdb to between 2018 and 2020). Receptor libraries were prepared by the immunoSEQ multiplex PCR assay. RNA was extracted using the RNeasy kit, and about 0.45 to 1 ug of the RNA was reverse transcribed with random hexamers. TCRdb passed the public sequencing reads through fastp at Q25 and MiXCR, retaining productive beta sequences. Each CDR3 protein appears once, grouped with its most common genes and DNA. The sample profile shows under 200,000 distinct CDR3 sequences; about 91% of them were found once. Together, the top ten hold roughly 0.087% of the sample. Sequencing was performed on CD4+ T cells from PBMCs. The receptors come from a human donor with Susac syndrome.

This chain joins TRBV2 and TRBJ2-3; either TRBD1 or TRBD2 may supply D (5 bases each). Germline CDR1 reads SNHLY; CDR2 reads FYNNEI. The CDR3 length is 15 residues. Trimming pared 6 bases from V and 6 bases from J, leaving 19 bases between. Here the CDR3 DNA reads TGTGCCAGCAGCCAGCGGTGGCTAGCAGGGGATACGCAGTATTTT. This translates into CASSQRWLAGDTQYF.

The CDR3 sequence: CASSQSHSSGPTFYEQYF. Written as DNA, the CDR3 is TGTGCCAGCAGCCAAAGTCACTCTAGCGGGCCAACGTTCTACGAGCAGTACTTC. The chain has TRBV3-1 and TRBJ2-7, with 8 bases fitting TRBD2. The ends lost 2 bases at V and 3 bases at J; junction bases unmatched: 15. Looked up from germline, CDR1 is LGHDT and CDR2 is YNNKEL (reference sequence). The CDR3 is 18 amino acids.

The chain uses TRBV28 and TRBJ1-1, with unresolved D. V was trimmed by 1 base and J by 9 bases, leaving 15 bases between them. The CDR3 runs to 14 residues. The germline V gene has CDR1 MDHEN and CDR2 SYDVKM. The CDR3 reads CASSLYGIGIQAFF. The CDR3 nucleotides read TGTGCCAGCAGTTTATATGGTATAGGGATTCAAGCTTTCTTT.

Note on this clonotype: The junction departs from the called germline gene at one end, perhaps through a read error. The V and J genes are TRBV2 and TRBJ2-5; possible D gene TRBD2, 5 bases. This CDR3 is 14 amino acids long. Germline values: CDR1 SNHLY, CDR2 FYNNEI. CDR3 amino acids: CASTERLHQETQYF. The CDR3 DNA is TGTGCCAGCACTGAAAGACTACATCAAGAGACCCAGTACTTC.

The rearrangement links TRBV4-1 to TRBJ2-3, with TRBD2 matching 8 bases. CDR3 length: 17 amino acids. Germline loops: CDR1 MGHRA, CDR2 YSYEKL. The ends lost 3 bases at V and 5 bases at J; junction bases unmatched: 13. In nucleotides, the CDR3 is TGCGCCAGCAGCCATCAGGCATTGCGGGGGGCTGGAGATACGCAGTATTTT. Translation: CASSHQALRGAGDTQYF.

The V gene is TRBV27, the J gene TRBJ2-3, with TRBD1 as a possible D gene (7 bases). The CDR3 loop spans 15 amino acids. Germline CDR1 MNHEY, CDR2 SMNVEV (reference sequence). Trimming left V 3 bases short and J 2 bases short, with 12 bases between. The CDR3 sequence is CASSFDRDFTDTQYF. CDR3 coding DNA: TGTGCCAGCAGTTTCGACAGGGACTTCACAGATACGCAGTATTTT.

CDR3 amino acids: CASTPPGLAGVKTQYF. CDR3 DNA: TGTGCCAGCACCCCCCCAGGACTAGCGGGGGTGAAGACCCAGTACTTC. The V and J genes are TRBV5-4 and TRBJ2-5; 13 bases are a match to TRBD2. The junction had 11 bases not matched to a gene; V was cut back by 6 bases and J by 6 bases. Per germline, CDR1 SGHNT and CDR2 YYREEE (reference sequence). The CDR3 covers 16 residues.

The CDR3 DNA reads as TGTGCCAGTATGTTAGGACAGGGGAGGACCGGGGAGCTGTTTTTT. This sequence encodes CASMLGQGRTGELFF. This chain joins TRBV19 and TRBJ2-2; TRBD1 matches 9 bases. After removal of 7 bases from V and 5 bases from J, the junction contained 8 bases not matched to a gene. Germline-derived CDR1 and CDR2 are LNHDA and SQIVND (reference sequence). This CDR3 region has 15 residues.

This chain links TRBV5-1 with TRBJ1-1; D is perhaps TRBD1 (5 bases). CDR3 length: 15 residues. Trimming removed 1 base from V and 0 bases from J, with 10 bases in between. CDR1 SGHRS and CDR2 YFSETQ come from the germline V gene. The CDR3 DNA reads as TGCGCCAGCAGCTTGTCCCCAGGGATGAACACTGAAGCTTTCTTT. Protein: CASSLSPGMNTEAFF. Full variable domain (rest looked up from reference TRBV5-1 and TRBJ1-1): KAGVTQTPRYLIKTRGQQVTLSCSPISGHRSVSWYQQTPGQGLQFLFEYFSETQRNKGNFPGRFSGRQFSNSRSEMNVSTLELGDSALYLCASSLSPGMNTEAFFGQGTRLTVV.

The chain is built from TRBV6-5 and TRBJ2-7; tentatively, D is TRBD1 (5 bases). Germline V gene sequence: CDR1 MNHEY, CDR2 SVGAGI. V was pared by 10 bases and J by 0 bases, with 10 bases between. The CDR3 runs to 12 residues. CDR3 nucleotides: TGTGCCACCAGGACATACTCCTACGAGCAGTACTTC. Translating gives CATRTYSYEQYF.

The CDR3 spells CASTSSTGGLNQPQHF. Here the CDR3 DNA reads TGTGCCAGTACCTCATCGACAGGTGGTTTAAATCAGCCCCAGCATTTT. J is TRBJ1-5 and V is TRBV19, with D possibly matching TRBD1 (6 bases). CDR1 and CDR2 from the germline V gene are LNHDA and SQIVND (reference sequence). The CDR3 consists of 16 residues. The ends were cut back, 7 bases at V and 4 bases at J, with 20 bases in the middle.

The gene calls are TRBV6-5 and TRBJ2-3; D gene unclear. The germline V gene has CDR1 MNHEY and CDR2 SVGAGI. The CDR3 extends over 17 amino acids. Trimming took 0 bases from V and 8 from J, leaving 21 bases between them. CDR3 in DNA: TGTGCCAGCAGTTACTCGCCCCCTACTCACCGCAGGTCTACGCAGTATTTT. This gives the protein CASSYSPPTHRRSTQYF.

V is TRBV13 and J is TRBJ1-3; the D is unclear. The V end lost 1 base, the J end lost 0 bases, and 7 bases lay between the germline ends. Germline values: CDR1 PRHDT, CDR2 FYEKMQ (reference sequence). The CDR3 extends over 15 amino acids. The CDR3 loop is CASSLEENSGNTIYF. The CDR3 coding sequence is TGTGCCAGCAGCTTAGAGGAAAACTCTGGAAACACCATATATTTT.

The V call is TRBV10-3, the J call TRBJ2-1; 7 bases match TRBD2. Trimming removed 6 bases from V and 4 bases from J; junction bases left unmatched: 15. The CDR3 length is 17 residues. Germline V gives CDR1 ENHRY, CDR2 SYGVKD. The CDR3 bases are TGTGCCATCAGGACTAATGGGGGGGACCGACATTACAATGAGCAGTTCTTC. Translating it yields CAIRTNGGDRHYNEQFF.

The DNA of the CDR3 is TGCAGTGCTAGAAGAAGGGTAGATACGCAGTATTTT. Translation gives CSARRRVDTQYF. The chain recombines TRBV20-1 with TRBJ2-3, with D unresolved. The CDR3 sequence is 12 residues long. V gave up 2 bases and J gave up 5 bases, with 8 bases separating them. The germline gives CDR1 DFQATT, CDR2 SNEGSKA (reference sequence).

The chain joins TRBV6-1 to TRBJ1-1; 10 positions match TRBD1. Germline CDR1 MNHNS, CDR2 SASEGT. V was pared by 5 bases and J by 6 bases, with 12 bases of the junction left unmatched. The CDR3 loop spans 16 amino acids. The CDR3: CASSHNRDRGSSEAFF. The CDR3, as DNA: TGTGCCAGCAGTCATAACCGGGACAGGGGATCTTCTGAAGCTTTCTTT.

The CDR3 sequence: CASMRNRQGPYGYTF. DNA of the CDR3: TGTGCCAGCATGCGCAATCGCCAGGGGCCCTATGGCTACACCTTC. This rearrangement joins TRBV6-5 to TRBJ1-2; a weak D match, TRBD1 (6 bases). Per germline, CDR1 MNHEY and CDR2 SVGAGI. CDR3 length: 15 residues. Deletions cut 7 bases from V and 4 bases from J, with 19 bases between.

V gene TRBV6-5 combines with J gene TRBJ2-3; TRBD2 aligns across 9 bases. The CDR3 is 15 amino acids. Losses at the gene ends were 2 bases for V and 1 base for J; bases not matched to a gene: 1. Germline-derived CDR1 and CDR2 are MNHEY and SVGAGI. CDR3 region: CASSYQRGGTDTQYF. CDR3 DNA: TGTGCCAGCAGTTACCAGCGGGGGGGCACAGATACGCAGTATTTT.

The chain uses TRBV30 and TRBJ1-6, with D possibly being TRBD1 (5 bases). CDR3 length: 14 amino acids. Per germline, CDR1 GTSNPN and CDR2 SVGIG (reference sequence). V was pared by 4 bases and J by 4 bases, with 11 bases between. CDR3 protein: CAWTDRGYNSPLHF. The CDR3 DNA follows: TGTGCCTGGACTGACAGAGGATATAATTCACCCCTCCACTTT.

The chain joins TRBV30 to TRBJ2-6; D gene unclear. V was shortened by 5 bases and J by 0 bases, with 5 bases between the two germline ends. The CDR3 spans 13 residues. Germline lookup yields CDR1 GTSNPN and CDR2 SVGIG (reference sequence). CDR3 sequence (DNA): TGTGCCTGGGCGAACTCTGGGGCCAACGTCCTGACTTTC. It encodes CAWANSGANVLTF.

The chain combines TRBV28 with TRBJ1-3; TRBD1 is a possible D gene (5 bases). In germline, CDR1 is MDHEN, CDR2 SYDVKM. This CDR3 region has 14 residues. Trimming took 3 bases from V and 7 from J, leaving 13 bases between them. CDR3 nucleotide sequence: TGTGCCAGCAGTTTGCCAGGGTCGGTGAACACCATATATTTT. Protein product: CASSLPGSVNTIYF.

This chain uses TRBV6-5 with TRBJ2-1, with D unclear. Per germline, CDR1 MNHEY and CDR2 SVGAGI. This CDR3 is built from 13 residues. The germline V and J ends were trimmed by 4 bases and 10 bases, with 14 bases remaining between them. The CDR3 DNA follows: TGTGCCAGCAGTTCCCGGCCCGTTGGGGAGCAGTTCTTC. It codes for CASSSRPVGEQFF.

This chain uses TRBV6-5 with TRBJ2-1; TRBD1 aligns across 7 bases. This CDR3 has 15 residues. Trimming removed 5 bases from V and 0 bases from J; junction bases left unmatched: 4. CDR1 and CDR2 from the germline V gene are MNHEY and SVGAGI. CDR3 protein: CASSRTGSSYNEQFF. The CDR3, as DNA: TGTGCCAGCAGTCGGACAGGCAGCTCCTACAATGAGCAGTTCTTC.

V usage is TRBV7-2 and J usage is TRBJ1-2; D may be TRBD1 (6 bases). The germline CDR1 and CDR2 sequences are SGHTA and FQGNSA. With 2 bases removed from V and 8 bases from J, the gap between germline ends came to 15 bases. The CDR3 has 14 residues. The CDR3 sequence is CASSLWGRKIGYTF. The DNA of the CDR3 is TGTGCCAGCAGCTTATGGGGGCGCAAGATCGGCTACACCTTC.

The chain employs TRBV5-1 and TRBJ1-1; the match to TRBD1 covers 7 bases. The CDR3 loop spans 14 amino acids. Trimming removed 9 bases from V and 4 bases from J; junction bases left unmatched: 12. Germline V gene lookup returns CDR1 SGHRS and CDR2 YFSETQ. CDR3 nucleotide sequence: TGCGCCACCACCCCGGGGACAGAGGGCACTGAAGCTTTCTTT. This translates into CATTPGTEGTEAFF.

The gene calls are TRBV28 and TRBJ2-2; D ambiguous. CDR3 length equals 14 residues. Trimming removed 5 bases from V and 9 bases from J, with 16 bases in between. CDR1 MDHEN and CDR2 SYDVKM come from the germline V gene. CDR3 nucleotide sequence: TGTGCCAGCAGTACAGATAGGGCTATCAGGGAGCTGTTTTTT. Protein product: CASSTDRAIRELFF.